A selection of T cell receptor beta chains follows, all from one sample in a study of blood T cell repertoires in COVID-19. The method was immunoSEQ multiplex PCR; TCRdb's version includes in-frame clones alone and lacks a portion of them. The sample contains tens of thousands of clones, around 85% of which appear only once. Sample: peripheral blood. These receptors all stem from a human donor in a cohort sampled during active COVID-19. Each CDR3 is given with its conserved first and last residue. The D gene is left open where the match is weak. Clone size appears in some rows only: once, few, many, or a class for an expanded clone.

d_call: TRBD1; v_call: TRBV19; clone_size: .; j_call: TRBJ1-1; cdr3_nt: TGTGCCAGTAGTATATACGGACAGGGAATGAACACTGAAGCTTTCTTT; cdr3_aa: CASSIYGQGMNTEAFF
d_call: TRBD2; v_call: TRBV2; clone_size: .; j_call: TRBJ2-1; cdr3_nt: TGTGCCAGCAGAGTGGGACTAGCGGGAGGCGCCGAGCAGTTCTTC; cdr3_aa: CASRVGLAGGAEQFF
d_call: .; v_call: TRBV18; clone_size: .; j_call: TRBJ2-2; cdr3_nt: TGTGCCAGCCCCTGGGGGGACACCGGGGAGCTGTTTTTT; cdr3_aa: CASPWGDTGELFF
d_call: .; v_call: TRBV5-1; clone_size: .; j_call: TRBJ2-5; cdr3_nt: TGCGCCAGCAGCTTGGAAGCGGCCCAGGAGACCCAGTACTTC; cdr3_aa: CASSLEAAQETQYF
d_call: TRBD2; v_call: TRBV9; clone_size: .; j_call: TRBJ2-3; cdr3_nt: TGTGCCAGCAGTAACCGACTAGCGGGAGAGGGGGACACAGATACGCAGTATTTT; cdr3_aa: CASSNRLAGEGDTDTQYF
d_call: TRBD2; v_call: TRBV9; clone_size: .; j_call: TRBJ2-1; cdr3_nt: TGTGCCAGCAGCGTACTGCTTAGCGGGGACTACAATGAGCAGTTCTTC; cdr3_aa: CASSVLLSGDYNEQFF
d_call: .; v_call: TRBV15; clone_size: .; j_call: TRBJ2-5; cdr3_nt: TGTGCCACCAGTCCCCAAAGGGGTCAGACCCAGTACTTC; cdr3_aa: CATSPQRGQTQYF
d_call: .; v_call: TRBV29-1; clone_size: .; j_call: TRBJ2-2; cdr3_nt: TGCAGCGTTGATACGGCGAACACCGGGGAGCTGTTTTTT; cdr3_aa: CSVDTANTGELFF
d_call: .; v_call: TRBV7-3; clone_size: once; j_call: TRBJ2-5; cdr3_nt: TGTGCCAGCAGCCAGGGACACCTTGTGGAGACCCAGTACTTC; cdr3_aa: CASSQGHLVETQYF
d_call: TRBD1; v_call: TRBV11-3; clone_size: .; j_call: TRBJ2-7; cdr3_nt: TGTGCCAGCAGCGGAGGACAGGGGGCTACCTACGAGCAGTACTTC; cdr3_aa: CASSGGQGATYEQYF
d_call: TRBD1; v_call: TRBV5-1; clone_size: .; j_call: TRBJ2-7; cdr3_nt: TGCGCCAGCAGCTTGGGGTGGGGGACAGGGGGCTACGAGCAGTACTTC; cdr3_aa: CASSLGWGTGGYEQYF
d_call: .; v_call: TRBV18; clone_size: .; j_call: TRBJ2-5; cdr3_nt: TGTGCCAGCTCACCTATAACAGGTGGGCTAAAGACCCAGTACTTC; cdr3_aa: CASSPITGGLKTQYF
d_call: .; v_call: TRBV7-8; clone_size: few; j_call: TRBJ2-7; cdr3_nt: TGTGCCAGCAGTCCTACGTTCCGGGGCGAGCAGTACTTC; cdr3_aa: CASSPTFRGEQYF
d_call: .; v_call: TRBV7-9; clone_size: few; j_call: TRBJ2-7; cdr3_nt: TGTGCCAGCAGCCATCGCGACAGGAACTACGAGCAGTACTTC; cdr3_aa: CASSHRDRNYEQYF
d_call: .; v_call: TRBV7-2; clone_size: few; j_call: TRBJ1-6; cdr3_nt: TGTGCCAGCAGCAACGACAGGTTTTCACCCCTCCACTTT; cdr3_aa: CASSNDRFSPLHF
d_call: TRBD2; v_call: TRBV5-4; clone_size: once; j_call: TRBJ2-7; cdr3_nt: TGTGCCAGCAGCCCAATCAGTAGCGGGATTTACGAGCAGTACTTC; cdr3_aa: CASSPISSGIYEQYF
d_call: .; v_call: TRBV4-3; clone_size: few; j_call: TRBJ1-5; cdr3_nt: TGCGCCAGCAGCCACCGAACAGGGCGACCCCAGCATTTT; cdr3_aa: CASSHRTGRPQHF
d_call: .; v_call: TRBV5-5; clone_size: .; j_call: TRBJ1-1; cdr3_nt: TGTGCCAGCAGCTTGGAACGGTGGCGGACTGAAGCTTTCTTT; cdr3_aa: CASSLERWRTEAFF
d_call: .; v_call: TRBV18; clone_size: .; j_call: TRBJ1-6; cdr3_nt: TGTGCCAGCTCACCTCCAGGGAGGAATTCACCCCTCCACTTT; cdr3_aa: CASSPPGRNSPLHF
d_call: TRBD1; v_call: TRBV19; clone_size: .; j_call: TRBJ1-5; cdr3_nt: TGTGCCAGTAGTCAAGCCAGGGGGCACAGTCAGCCCCAGCATTTT; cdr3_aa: CASSQARGHSQPQHF
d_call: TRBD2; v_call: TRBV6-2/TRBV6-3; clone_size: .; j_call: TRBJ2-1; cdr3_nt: TGTGCCAGCAGTTACCTAACGGGAGGGGAGCAGTTCTTC; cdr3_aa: CASSYLTGGEQFF
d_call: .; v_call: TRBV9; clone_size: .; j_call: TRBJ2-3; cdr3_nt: TGTGCCAGCAGCTCCCCCAGGGGCGGGAGCTTCACAGATACGCAGTATTTT; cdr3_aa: CASSSPRGGSFTDTQYF
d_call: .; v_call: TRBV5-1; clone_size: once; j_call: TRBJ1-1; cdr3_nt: TGCGCCAGCAGCTTGGCGCAGTCCATGAACACTGAAGCTTTCTTT; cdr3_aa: CASSLAQSMNTEAFF
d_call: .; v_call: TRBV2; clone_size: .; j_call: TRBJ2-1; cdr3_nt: TGTGCCAGCAGTGTGAGCGGGTACAATGAGCAGTTCTTC; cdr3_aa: CASSVSGYNEQFF
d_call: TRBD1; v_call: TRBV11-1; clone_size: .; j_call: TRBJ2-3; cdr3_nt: TGTGCCAGCAGCTCCAACAGGGGAGATACGCAGTATTTT; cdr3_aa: CASSSNRGDTQYF
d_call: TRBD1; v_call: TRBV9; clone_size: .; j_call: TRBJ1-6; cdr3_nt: TGTGCCAGCAGCACACCCTCGGACAGGGTATCCTATAATTCACCCCTCCACTTT; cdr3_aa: CASSTPSDRVSYNSPLHF
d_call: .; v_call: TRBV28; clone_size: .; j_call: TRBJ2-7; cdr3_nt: TGTGCCAGCAGCGTCCCTATCCCCTACGAGCAGTACTTC; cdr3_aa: CASSVPIPYEQYF
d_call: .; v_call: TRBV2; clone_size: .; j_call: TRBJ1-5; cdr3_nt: TGTGCCAGCAGACAAGTCGAGGACAATCAGCCCCAGCATTTT; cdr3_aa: CASRQVEDNQPQHF
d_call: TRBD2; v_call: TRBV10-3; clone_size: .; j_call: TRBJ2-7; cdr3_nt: TGTGCCATCAGTGAGTCGGGGCTAGCGGCAAACTCCTACGAGCAGTACTTC; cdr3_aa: CAISESGLAANSYEQYF
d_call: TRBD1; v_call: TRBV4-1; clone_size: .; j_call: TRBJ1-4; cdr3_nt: TGCGCCAGCAGCTCAGGGACAGGGGTACCTGAAAAACTGTTTTTT; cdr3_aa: CASSSGTGVPEKLFF
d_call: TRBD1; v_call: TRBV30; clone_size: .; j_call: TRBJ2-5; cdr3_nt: TGTGCCTGGAGGGGACAGACCCAAGAGACCCAGTACTTC; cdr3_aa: CAWRGQTQETQYF
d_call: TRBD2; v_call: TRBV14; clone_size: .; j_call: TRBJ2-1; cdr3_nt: TGTGCCAGCAGCCAAGCACGACTAGCGGGGGACAATGAGCAGTTCTTC; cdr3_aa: CASSQARLAGDNEQFF
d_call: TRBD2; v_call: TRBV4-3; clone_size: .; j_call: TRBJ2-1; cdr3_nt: TGCGCCAGCAGCCTGCAAGCGGGAGGCTTTTCCTACAATGAGCAGTTCTTC; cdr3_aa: CASSLQAGGFSYNEQFF
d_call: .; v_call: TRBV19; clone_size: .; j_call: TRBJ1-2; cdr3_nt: TGTGCCAGTAGTCGACCCGGGAGACTGCCTGATTACTTCTTC; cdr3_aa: CASSRPGRLPDYFF
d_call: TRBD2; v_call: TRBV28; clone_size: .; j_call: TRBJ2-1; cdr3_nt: TGTGCCAGCACCGAAAGCGGGAGGGCGTATAATGAGCAGTTCTTC; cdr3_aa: CASTESGRAYNEQFF
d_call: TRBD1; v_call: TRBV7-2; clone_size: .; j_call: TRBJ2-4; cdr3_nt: TGTGCCAGCGGGCTTACGGGACAGCTCGAGGAGTACTTC; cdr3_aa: CASGLTGQLEEYF
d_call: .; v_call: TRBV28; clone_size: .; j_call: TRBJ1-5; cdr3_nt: TGTGCCAGCAGTTTTGTAGATTCTCCCCAGCATTTT; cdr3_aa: CASSFVDSPQHF
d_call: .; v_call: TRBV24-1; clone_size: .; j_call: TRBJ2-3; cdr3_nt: TGTGCCACCAGTGATCGGCAGGGCGGATTTGGAGATACGCAGTATTTT; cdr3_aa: CATSDRQGGFGDTQYF
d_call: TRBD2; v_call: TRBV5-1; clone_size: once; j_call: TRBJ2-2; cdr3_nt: TGCGCCAGCAGCCCGGGGGGGGCTCAGGACGGGGAGCTGTTTTTT; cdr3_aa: CASSPGGAQDGELFF
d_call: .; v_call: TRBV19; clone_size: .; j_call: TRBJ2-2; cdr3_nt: TGTGCCAGTATCCTCGGCAGGGTTGCACAACCCGGGGAGCTGTTTTTT; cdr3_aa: CASILGRVAQPGELFF
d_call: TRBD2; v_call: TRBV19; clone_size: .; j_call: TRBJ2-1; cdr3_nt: TGTGCCAGTAGTTCCCCTTCGGCTAGCGGGAGGTTGGGCGAGCAGTTCTTC; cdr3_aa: CASSSPSASGRLGEQFF
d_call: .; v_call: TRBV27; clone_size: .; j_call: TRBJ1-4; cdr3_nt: TGTGCCAGCAGTTTCTGGGGGAGGACTAATGAAAAACTGTTTTTT; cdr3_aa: CASSFWGRTNEKLFF
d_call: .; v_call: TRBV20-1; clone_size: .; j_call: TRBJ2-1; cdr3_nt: TGCAGTGCTAGTCCATATAGTTATGAGCAGTTCTTC; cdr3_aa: CSASPYSYEQFF
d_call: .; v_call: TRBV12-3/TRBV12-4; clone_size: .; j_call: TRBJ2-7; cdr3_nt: TGTGCCAGCGGCGCGGGGGCCGGCCACGAGCAGTACTTC; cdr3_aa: CASGAGAGHEQYF
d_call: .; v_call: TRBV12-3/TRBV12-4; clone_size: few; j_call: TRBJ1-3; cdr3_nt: TGTGCCAGCACCCTAGAGTCTGGAAACACCATATATTTT; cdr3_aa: CASTLESGNTIYF
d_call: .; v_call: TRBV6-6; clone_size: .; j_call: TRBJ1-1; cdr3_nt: TGTGCCAGCAGACAGGGTCGGAACACTGAAGCTTTCTTT; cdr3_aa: CASRQGRNTEAFF
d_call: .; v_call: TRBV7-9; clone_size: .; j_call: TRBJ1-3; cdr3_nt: TGTGCCAGCAGCCCCGTTGTAGCGAGAAACACCATATATTTT; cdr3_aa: CASSPVVARNTIYF
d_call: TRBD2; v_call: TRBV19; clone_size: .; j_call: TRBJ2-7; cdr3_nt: TGTGCCAGTAGTGAAAGAGGGACTAGCAGGACTCAAAGCGAGCAGTACTTC; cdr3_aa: CASSERGTSRTQSEQYF
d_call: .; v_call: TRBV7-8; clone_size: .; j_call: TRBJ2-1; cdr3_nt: TGTGCCAGCACGGGGGGCTGGGAGCAGTTCTTC; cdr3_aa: CASTGGWEQFF
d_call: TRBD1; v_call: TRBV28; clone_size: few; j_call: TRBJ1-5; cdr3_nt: TGTGCCAGCAGTACCCGGACAGGGACGAATCAGCCCCAGCATTTT; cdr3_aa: CASSTRTGTNQPQHF
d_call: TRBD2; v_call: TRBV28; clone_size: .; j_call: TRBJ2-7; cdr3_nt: TGTGCCAGCAGTTTGTTGGGGGGGATAGCGGGAGGGAGCTCCTACGAGCAGTACTTC; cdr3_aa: CASSLLGGIAGGSSYEQYF
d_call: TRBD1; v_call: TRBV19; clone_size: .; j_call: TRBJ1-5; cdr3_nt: TGTGCCAGTAGCTACCTACAGGGGGCGGGCCAGCCCCAGCATTTT; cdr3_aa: CASSYLQGAGQPQHF
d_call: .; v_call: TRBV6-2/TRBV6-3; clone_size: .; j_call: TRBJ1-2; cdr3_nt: TGTGCCAGCAGTTACGACAGAACCCTTTATGGCTACACCTTC; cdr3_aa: CASSYDRTLYGYTF
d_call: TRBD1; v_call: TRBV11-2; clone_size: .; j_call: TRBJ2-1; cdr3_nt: TGTGCCAGCAGAAGGACAGGGGACAACAATGAGCAGTTCTTC; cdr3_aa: CASRRTGDNNEQFF
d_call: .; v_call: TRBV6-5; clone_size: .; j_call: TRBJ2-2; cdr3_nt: TGTGCCAGCAACCAACGGAGGGCCACCGGGGAGCTGTTTTTT; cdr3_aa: CASNQRRATGELFF